The clone carrying this T cell receptor beta chain occurred many times. The data belong to a study of blood T cell repertoires in COVID-19. Study in general: Some COVID-19 samples were acute and others convalescent; all came from the United States, Italy and Spain.

In the authors' workflow: From reference gene primer amplification, estimates of nucleated cell counts were derived. The method was immunoSEQ multiplex PCR; TCRdb's version includes in-frame clones alone and lacks a portion of them. V and J calls and clone size follow that table, whereas D and trimming were derived from the DNA. Of some 74,000 clones in the sample, less than 85% were seen once. The specimen was peripheral blood. The TCR comes from a man between 65 and 80 years old with active or convalescent COVID-19.

CDR3 sequence: CAWARGLRTGELFF. CDR3 DNA: TGTGCCTGGGCGAGGGGGCTCCGAACCGGGGAGCTGTTTTTT. This rearrangement joins TRBV30 to TRBJ2-2, with 7 positions matching TRBD1. The V and J ends lost 5 bases and 5 bases, in that order; junction bases with no gene match: 8. The CDR3 sequence is 14 residues long. Germline V CDR1 and CDR2: GTSNPN, SVGIG (reference sequence).